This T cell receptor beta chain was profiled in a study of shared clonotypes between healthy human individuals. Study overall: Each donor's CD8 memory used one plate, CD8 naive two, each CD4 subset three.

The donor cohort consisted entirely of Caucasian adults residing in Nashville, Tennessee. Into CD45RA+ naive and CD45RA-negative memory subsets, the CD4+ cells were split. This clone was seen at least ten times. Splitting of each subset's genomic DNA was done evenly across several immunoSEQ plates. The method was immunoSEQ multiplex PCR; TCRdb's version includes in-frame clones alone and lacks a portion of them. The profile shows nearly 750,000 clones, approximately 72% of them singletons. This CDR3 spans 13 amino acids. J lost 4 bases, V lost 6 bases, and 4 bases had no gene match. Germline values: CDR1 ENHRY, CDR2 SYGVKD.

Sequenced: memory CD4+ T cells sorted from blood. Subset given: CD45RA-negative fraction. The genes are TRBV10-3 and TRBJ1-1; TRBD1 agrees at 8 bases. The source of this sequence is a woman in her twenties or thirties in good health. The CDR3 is CAIRTGVGTEAFF. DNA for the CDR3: TGTGCCATCAGGACAGGGGTAGGCACTGAAGCTTTCTTT.